Sequencing of this TCR beta chain was carried out in a study of T cell clones after liver transplantation. Study background: Three of the eight recipients were HCV-positive; the rest had non-autoimmune, non-viral transplant indications. Standard immunosuppression, with no induction, continued until 12-24 months after transplant. At least one year of complete immunosuppression withdrawal without enzymes over twice normal defined tolerance.

Clones were sequenced by immunoSEQ multiplex PCR, and TCRdb holds only the in-frame ones, with some missing. The table shows some 80,000 clones, with 80% to 85% occurring only once. The V gene lost 1 base and the J gene lost 5 bases, with 11 bases spanning the gap. The length of the CDR3 is 14 residues. The V gene's germline CDR1 is SGHTA and CDR2 FQGNSA. The sample here was CD4+ T cells from blood, taken around 45 months after liver transplant. The TCR was taken from a human patient who received a liver transplant. The T cells may come from the graft donor. V usage is TRBV7-2 and J usage is TRBJ1-1, with D maybe TRBD1 (5 bases). The CDR3 DNA reads as TGTGCCAGCAGCTTAGAAGCCGGGGGGACTGAAGCTTTCTTT. It is translated as CASSLEAGGTEAFF.